The following is a T cell receptor beta chain sequence with its context. This sample was taken from a study of shared clonotypes between healthy human individuals. Germline CDR1 SGHVS, CDR2 FQNEAQ. The CDR3 totals 14 residues. V was clipped by 1 base and J by 6 bases, with 11 bases between them. The repertoire was sequenced with immunoSEQ multiplex PCR; TCRdb's copy has only in-frame clones and lacks some. The sample records 800,000 to 1,200,000 clones, 75% to 85% being singletons. This rearrangement joins TRBV7-8 to TRBJ2-3; D is unclear. This clonotype was obtained from a man aged 18-30 years in good health. Some clones in this sample may be carry-over from other donors' samples. The source material was memory CD4+ T cells from PBMCs. Noted subset: CD45RA-negative fraction. CDR3: CASSLVTTGDTQYF. CDR3 in DNA: TGTGCCAGCAGCTTAGTTACCACCGGCGATACGCAGTATTTT.